The rows below give T cell receptor beta chains drawn from one sample of a study of control samples from healthy donors and cancer patients. The protocol was immunoSEQ multiplex PCR, while the TCRdb copy is restricted to in-frame clones and leaves out a portion. Of some 79,000 clones listed, roughly 93% are singletons. Sequencing was done on a sample of PBMCs. Receptors were obtained from a woman aged 40 to 50 with lung cancer. The CDR3 runs from the conserved cysteine through the conserved F or W. A D gene is named only where the DNA matches it firmly. Size is stated for part of the rows, as once, few or many counts, or as a class when the clone is expanded.

cdr3_aa: CASSVGSTNTGELFF
cdr3_nt: TGTGCCAGCAGCGTAGGCAGTACTAACACCGGGGAGCTGTTTTTT
v_call: TRBV9
d_call: .
j_call: TRBJ2-2
clone_size: .

cdr3_aa: CASSSHSGGANEQFF
cdr3_nt: TGTGCCAGCAGTTCCCATAGCGGGGGGGCCAATGAGCAGTTCTTC
v_call: TRBV6-1
d_call: TRBD2
j_call: TRBJ2-1
clone_size: .

cdr3_aa: CASSIVHTEAFF
cdr3_nt: TGTGCCAGTAGTATTGTGCACACTGAAGCTTTCTTT
v_call: TRBV19
d_call: .
j_call: TRBJ1-1
clone_size: .

cdr3_aa: CASSPQGTRYNEQFF
cdr3_nt: TGTGCCAGCAGCCCCCAGGGGACTAGATACAATGAGCAGTTCTTC
v_call: TRBV7-2
d_call: TRBD2
j_call: TRBJ2-1
clone_size: few

cdr3_aa: CASSFPSGFTEAFF
cdr3_nt: TGTGCCAGCAGTTTCCCCTCGGGATTCACTGAAGCTTTCTTT
v_call: TRBV5-6
d_call: .
j_call: TRBJ1-1
clone_size: .

cdr3_aa: CASSEKSRRGDTIYF
cdr3_nt: TGTGCCAGCAGTGAAAAGTCCCGAAGGGGAGACACCATATATTTT
v_call: TRBV6-1
d_call: .
j_call: TRBJ1-3
clone_size: .

cdr3_aa: CASSELGPGQSYNEQFF
cdr3_nt: TGTGCCAGCAGTGAATTGGGCCCGGGACAGAGCTACAATGAGCAGTTCTTC
v_call: TRBV6-1
d_call: TRBD1
j_call: TRBJ2-1
clone_size: .

cdr3_aa: CASSLASGTGLRF
cdr3_nt: TGTGCCAGCAGTCTCGCCTCCGGGACAGGGCTCCGCTTT
v_call: TRBV27
d_call: TRBD1
j_call: TRBJ1-6
clone_size: .

cdr3_aa: CAISEAGGASDTQYF
cdr3_nt: TGTGCCATCAGTGAGGCAGGGGGCGCATCAGATACGCAGTATTTT
v_call: TRBV10-3
d_call: TRBD1
j_call: TRBJ2-3
clone_size: .

cdr3_aa: CASSPGLAGGNEQFF
cdr3_nt: TGTGCCAGCAGCCCAGGACTAGCGGGGGGCAATGAGCAGTTCTTC
v_call: TRBV3-1/TRBV3-2
d_call: TRBD2
j_call: TRBJ2-1
clone_size: .

cdr3_aa: CASSKGTGDNEQFF
cdr3_nt: TGTGCCAGTAGCAAAGGGACAGGGGACAATGAGCAGTTCTTC
v_call: TRBV19
d_call: TRBD1
j_call: TRBJ2-1
clone_size: .

cdr3_aa: CASSFSGNSYEQYF
cdr3_nt: TGTGCCAGCAGCTTCTCCGGCAACTCCTACGAGCAGTACTTC
v_call: TRBV5-6
d_call: .
j_call: TRBJ2-7
clone_size: once

cdr3_aa: CASSFQFTGQGYGYTF
cdr3_nt: TGTGCCAGCAGTTTCCAGTTCACAGGACAGGGCTATGGCTACACCTTC
v_call: TRBV28
d_call: TRBD1
j_call: TRBJ1-2
clone_size: .

cdr3_aa: CASSHKVAQGALLEQYF
cdr3_nt: TGTGCCAGCAGCCACAAAGTCGCACAGGGGGCACTCCTCGAGCAGTACTTC
v_call: TRBV3-1/TRBV3-2
d_call: TRBD1
j_call: TRBJ2-7
clone_size: .

cdr3_aa: CASSGLAGKVTQYF
cdr3_nt: TGTGCCAGCAGTGGACTAGCGGGGAAGGTGACCCAGTACTTC
v_call: TRBV2
d_call: TRBD2
j_call: TRBJ2-5
clone_size: .

cdr3_aa: CSARGGLEQYF
cdr3_nt: TGCAGCGCCCGAGGAGGGCTCGAGCAGTACTTC
v_call: TRBV29-1
d_call: .
j_call: TRBJ2-7
clone_size: .

cdr3_aa: CASSAWTGNTEAFF
cdr3_nt: TGTGCCAGCAGCGCCTGGACAGGGAACACTGAAGCTTTCTTT
v_call: TRBV9
d_call: TRBD1
j_call: TRBJ1-1
clone_size: .

cdr3_aa: CASSASGGSTYEQYF
cdr3_nt: TGTGCCAGTAGTGCTAGCGGGGGGTCGACCTACGAGCAGTACTTC
v_call: TRBV19
d_call: TRBD2
j_call: TRBJ2-7
clone_size: .

cdr3_aa: CASSPTSNQPQHF
cdr3_nt: TGTGCCAGTAGTCCCACAAGCAATCAGCCCCAGCATTTT
v_call: TRBV19
d_call: .
j_call: TRBJ1-5
clone_size: .

cdr3_aa: CASRRQGSADGYTF
cdr3_nt: TGTGCCAGTAGGCGACAGGGATCGGCTGATGGCTACACCTTC
v_call: TRBV19
d_call: TRBD1
j_call: TRBJ1-2
clone_size: .

cdr3_aa: CASRTGHDGYTF
cdr3_nt: TGTGCCAGCAGAACAGGACACGATGGCTACACCTTC
v_call: TRBV2
d_call: .
j_call: TRBJ1-2
clone_size: .

cdr3_aa: CASSDGQSLSYNEQFF
cdr3_nt: TGCGCCAGCAGCGACGGACAGTCCCTCTCCTACAATGAGCAGTTCTTC
v_call: TRBV10-2
d_call: .
j_call: TRBJ2-1
clone_size: .

cdr3_aa: CASSPGTGVGNIQYF
cdr3_nt: TGTGCCAGCAGCCCCGGGACAGGGGTTGGGAACATTCAGTACTTC
v_call: TRBV5-6
d_call: TRBD1
j_call: TRBJ2-4
clone_size: .

cdr3_aa: CAWSVGGEQYF
cdr3_nt: TGTGCCTGGAGTGTAGGAGGCGAGCAGTACTTC
v_call: TRBV30
d_call: .
j_call: TRBJ2-7
clone_size: .

cdr3_aa: CASRVSGGGVNEQYF
cdr3_nt: TGTGCCAGCAGGGTTAGCGGGGGAGGCGTTAACGAGCAGTACTTC
v_call: TRBV11-3
d_call: TRBD2
j_call: TRBJ2-7
clone_size: .

cdr3_aa: CASSLGQGFGYTF
cdr3_nt: TGTGCCAGCAGCTTAGGGCAGGGCTTTGGCTACACCTTC
v_call: TRBV7-9
d_call: .
j_call: TRBJ1-2
clone_size: once

cdr3_aa: CASSPDAVYNEQFF
cdr3_nt: TGTGCCAGCAGCCCCGATGCGGTGTACAATGAGCAGTTCTTC
v_call: TRBV3-1/TRBV3-2
d_call: .
j_call: TRBJ2-1
clone_size: .

cdr3_aa: CASSHPLLNTEAFF
cdr3_nt: TGTGCCAGCAGCCATCCCCTTCTCAACACTGAAGCTTTCTTT
v_call: TRBV3-1/TRBV3-2
d_call: .
j_call: TRBJ1-1
clone_size: .

cdr3_aa: CASNEQFF
cdr3_nt: TGTGCCAGCAATGAGCAGTTCTTC
v_call: TRBV2
d_call: .
j_call: TRBJ2-1
clone_size: .

cdr3_aa: CASSHGLPGELFF
cdr3_nt: TGTGCCAGCAGTCACGGACTCCCCGGGGAGCTGTTTTTT
v_call: TRBV27
d_call: .
j_call: TRBJ2-2
clone_size: .

cdr3_aa: CASSFLAGDQPQHF
cdr3_nt: .
v_call: TRBV27
d_call: .
j_call: TRBJ1-5
clone_size: .

cdr3_aa: CASSEWQAIYGYTF
cdr3_nt: TGTGCCAGCAGTGAATGGCAGGCAATCTATGGCTACACCTTC
v_call: TRBV2
d_call: .
j_call: TRBJ1-2
clone_size: .

cdr3_aa: CASTTGGGYTF
cdr3_nt: TGTGCCAGCACCACCGGAGGGGGCTACACCTTC
v_call: TRBV11-2
d_call: .
j_call: TRBJ1-2
clone_size: .

cdr3_aa: CAWDRGGLNTEAFF
cdr3_nt: TGTGCCTGGGACCGAGGGGGACTGAACACTGAAGCTTTCTTT
v_call: TRBV30
d_call: .
j_call: TRBJ1-1
clone_size: .

cdr3_aa: CASSRGQGGTEAFF
cdr3_nt: TGCGCCAGCAGCAGGGGACAGGGAGGGACTGAAGCTTTCTTT
v_call: TRBV5-1
d_call: TRBD1
j_call: TRBJ1-1
clone_size: .

cdr3_aa: CASSWDRANYGYTF
cdr3_nt: TGTGCCAGCAGCTGGGACAGAGCTAACTATGGCTACACCTTC
v_call: TRBV5-4
d_call: TRBD1
j_call: TRBJ1-2
clone_size: .

cdr3_aa: CASSLELNVQETQYF
cdr3_nt: TGCGCCAGCAGCTTGGAGCTTAACGTCCAGGAGACCCAGTACTTC
v_call: TRBV5-1
d_call: .
j_call: TRBJ2-5
clone_size: .

cdr3_aa: CASSLSGANVLTF
cdr3_nt: TGTGCCAGCTCACTCTCTGGGGCCAACGTCCTGACTTTC
v_call: TRBV18
d_call: .
j_call: TRBJ2-6
clone_size: .

cdr3_aa: CASRILTSGETYTGELFF
cdr3_nt: TGTGCCAGCAGGATCCTGACTAGCGGGGAAACCTACACCGGGGAGCTGTTTTTT
v_call: TRBV11-2
d_call: TRBD2
j_call: TRBJ2-2
clone_size: .

cdr3_aa: CSVDRQGNTEAFF
cdr3_nt: TGCAGCGTTGATAGACAGGGGAACACTGAAGCTTTCTTT
v_call: TRBV29-1
d_call: TRBD1
j_call: TRBJ1-1
clone_size: few

cdr3_aa: CASSVGLAGGNEQFF
cdr3_nt: TGTGCCAGCAGCGTAGGACTAGCGGGGGGCAATGAGCAGTTCTTC
v_call: TRBV9
d_call: TRBD2
j_call: TRBJ2-1
clone_size: .

cdr3_aa: CASSTTGVGTEAFF
cdr3_nt: TGTGCCAGCAGTACGACAGGAGTAGGAACTGAAGCTTTCTTT
v_call: TRBV2
d_call: .
j_call: TRBJ1-1
clone_size: .

cdr3_aa: CASSRPQGRHGYTF
cdr3_nt: TGTGCCAGCAGTCGACCACAGGGACGCCATGGCTACACCTTC
v_call: TRBV28
d_call: .
j_call: TRBJ1-2
clone_size: .

cdr3_aa: CASSSQGYYNEQFF
cdr3_nt: TGTGCCAGCTCTTCACAGGGTTACTACAATGAGCAGTTCTTC
v_call: TRBV18
d_call: .
j_call: TRBJ2-1
clone_size: .

cdr3_aa: CASSPPGITYEQYF
cdr3_nt: TGTGCCAGCTCACCACCCGGGATTACCTACGAGCAGTACTTC
v_call: TRBV18
d_call: .
j_call: TRBJ2-7
clone_size: once

cdr3_aa: CASSIGDRLEDDPAFF
cdr3_nt: TGTGCCAGTAGTATAGGGGACAGGCTAGAAGACGACCCAGCTTTCTTT
v_call: TRBV19
d_call: TRBD1
j_call: TRBJ1-1
clone_size: .